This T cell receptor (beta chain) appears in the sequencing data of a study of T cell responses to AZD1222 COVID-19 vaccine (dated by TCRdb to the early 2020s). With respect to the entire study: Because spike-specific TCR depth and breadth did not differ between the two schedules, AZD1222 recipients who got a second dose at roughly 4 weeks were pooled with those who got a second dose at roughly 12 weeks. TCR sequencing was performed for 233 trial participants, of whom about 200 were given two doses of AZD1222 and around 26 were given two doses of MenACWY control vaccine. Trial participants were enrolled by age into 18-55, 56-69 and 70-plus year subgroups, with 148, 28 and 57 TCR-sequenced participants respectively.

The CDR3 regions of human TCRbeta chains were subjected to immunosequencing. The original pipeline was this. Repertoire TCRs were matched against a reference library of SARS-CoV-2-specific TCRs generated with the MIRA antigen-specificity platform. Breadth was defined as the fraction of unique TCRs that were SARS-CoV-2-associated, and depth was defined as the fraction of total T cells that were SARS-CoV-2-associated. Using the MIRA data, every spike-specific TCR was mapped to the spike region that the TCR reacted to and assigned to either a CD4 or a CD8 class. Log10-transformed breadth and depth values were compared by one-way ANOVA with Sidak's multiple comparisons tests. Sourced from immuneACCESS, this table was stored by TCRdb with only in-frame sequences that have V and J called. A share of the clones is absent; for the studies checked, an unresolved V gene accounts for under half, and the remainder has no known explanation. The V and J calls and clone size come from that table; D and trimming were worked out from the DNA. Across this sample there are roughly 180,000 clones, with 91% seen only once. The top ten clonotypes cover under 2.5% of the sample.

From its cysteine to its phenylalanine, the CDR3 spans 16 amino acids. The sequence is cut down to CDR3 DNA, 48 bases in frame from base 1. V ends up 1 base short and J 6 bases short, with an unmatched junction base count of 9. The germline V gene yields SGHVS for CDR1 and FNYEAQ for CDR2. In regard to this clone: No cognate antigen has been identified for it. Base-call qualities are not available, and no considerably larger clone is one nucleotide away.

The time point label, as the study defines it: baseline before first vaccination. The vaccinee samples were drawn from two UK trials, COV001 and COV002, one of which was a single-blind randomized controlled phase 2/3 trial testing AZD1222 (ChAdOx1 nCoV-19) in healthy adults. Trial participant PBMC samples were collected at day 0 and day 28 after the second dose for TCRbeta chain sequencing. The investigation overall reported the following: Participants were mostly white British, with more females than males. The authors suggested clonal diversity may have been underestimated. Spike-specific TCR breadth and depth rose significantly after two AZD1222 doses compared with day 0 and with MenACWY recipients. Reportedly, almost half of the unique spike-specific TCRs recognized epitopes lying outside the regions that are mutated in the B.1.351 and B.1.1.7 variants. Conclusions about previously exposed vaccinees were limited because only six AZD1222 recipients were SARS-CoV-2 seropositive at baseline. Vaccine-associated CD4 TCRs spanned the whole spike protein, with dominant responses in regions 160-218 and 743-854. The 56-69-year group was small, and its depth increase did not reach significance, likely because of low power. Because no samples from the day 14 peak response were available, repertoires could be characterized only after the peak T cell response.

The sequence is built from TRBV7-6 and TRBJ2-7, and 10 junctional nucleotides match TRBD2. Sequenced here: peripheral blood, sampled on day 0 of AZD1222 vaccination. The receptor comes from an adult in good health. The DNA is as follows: TGTGCCAGCAGCTTAGACCTAGCGGGAGCCGGTGGCGAGCAGTACTTC. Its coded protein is CASSLDLAGAGGEQYF.